Detailed here is one T cell receptor (beta chain). The CDR3 totals 14 residues. CDR1 and CDR2 (germline): SNHLY, FYNNEI. V gave up 4 bases and J gave up 7 bases, with 17 bases separating them. This table comes from immunoSEQ multiplex PCR, and its TCRdb copy is limited to in-frame clones, with some not included. This table holds under 850,000 clones, over 55% found once. This sample stems from a study of shared clonotypes between healthy human individuals. About the research overall: Per donor, CD8 memory used one plate, CD8 naive used two, CD4 memory used three and CD4 naive used three.

Specimen: memory CD4+ T cells sorted from blood. The sample's subset: CD45RA-negative fraction. This TCR came from a woman in her twenties or thirties in good health. The chain couples TRBV2 to TRBJ2-7, with no clear D. The CDR3 region has the DNA TGTGCCAGCAGTGCGGCCACAGCACTACGGGAGCAGTACTTC. Its protein is CASSAATALREQYF.